This entry concerns a single T cell receptor (beta chain). Profiling relied on immunoSEQ multiplex PCR, and the TCRdb table lists in-frame clones only, not all of them. The sample has around 110,000 clones, 80% to 90% seen once; the top ten hold 0.95% to 1.3%. This sample is drawn from a study of control samples from healthy donors and cancer patients. V was pared by 2 bases and J by 2 bases, with 9 bases of the junction left unmatched. This CDR3 region has 16 residues. Germline V lookup: CDR1 SGHRS, CDR2 YFSETQ. The sequenced material came from PBMCs. V usage is TRBV5-1 and J usage is TRBJ2-7; 8 nucleotides line up with TRBD1. The sequence was obtained from a woman in her forties or fifties with colorectal cancer. This chain's CDR3 is CASSFPLGQETYEQYF. The CDR3 bases are TGCGCCAGCAGCTTTCCTTTGGGACAGGAGACCTACGAGCAGTACTTC.